The rows below give T cell receptor beta chains drawn from one sample of a study of CDR3 diversity in severe acne. TCRdb re-derived calls from the PCR reads in MiXCR, one entry per CDR3 protein. Of some 84,000 distinct CDR3 sequences listed, roughly 51% were seen once; the top ten hold 14%. The sample comprised blood. Every receptor here comes from a male donor in good health, without acne. CDR3s include the opening cysteine and the closing phenylalanine or tryptophan. The order of the fields is J gene, D gene, V gene, clone size, CDR3 DNA, CDR3 protein. The D gene is left open where the match is weak. The size of a clone is reported for some rows only, either as once, few or many, or as a class for expanded clones.

TRBJ2-1	.	TRBV7-9	.	TGTGCCAGCAGCTTAGTAGGGATTGAGCAGTTCTTC	CASSLVGIEQFF
TRBJ1-1	.	TRBV5-1	.	TGCGCCAGCAGCTTGGTGGTAGTATGGGAGGGTGAAGCTTTCTTT	CASSLVVVWEGEAFF
TRBJ1-6	.	TRBV12-3/TRBV12-4	medium-sized	TGTGCCAGCAGTTTAGTTGGAGGGGCTAATTCACCCCTCCACTTT	CASSLVGGANSPLHF
TRBJ2-5	TRBD2	TRBV2	few	TGTGCCAGCCGGGAGGATCGCGAGACCCAGTACTTC	CASREDRETQYF
TRBJ2-7	TRBD2	TRBV3-1	.	TGTGCCAGCAGCCAAGGCGGGGGGCCATACTACGAGCAGTACTTC	CASSQGGGPYYEQYF
TRBJ2-7	TRBD2	TRBV18	many	TGTGCCAGCTCACCAAAACTAGCGGGAACCTACGAGCAGTACTTC	CASSPKLAGTYEQYF
TRBJ2-3	.	TRBV6-1	many	TGTGCCAGCAGTGAAGCAGGGTTAGATACGCAGTATTTT	CASSEAGLDTQYF
TRBJ1-4	.	TRBV5-6	once	TGTGCCAGCAGTTCATGGAAGGGTGCAACTAATGAAAAACTGTTTTTT	CASSSWKGATNEKLFF
TRBJ1-1	.	TRBV2	.	TGTGCCAGCAGTGAAGTAGTGCGAGCGGACACTGAAGCTTTCTTT	CASSEVVRADTEAFF
TRBJ1-1	.	TRBV7-9	.	TGTGCCAGCAGCGCGGTGGCACTCCATGAAGCTTTCTTT	CASSAVALHEAFF